Sequencing of this TCR beta chain was carried out in a study of tumor and adjacent non-tumor tissue in lung cancer. This clonotype has just a few counts. Just one base apart from a much larger clone, this may be a read error. RNA was extracted from bulk tissue without any cell sorting. TCRbeta libraries were built with three rounds of nested PCR, modified from ARM-PCR. TCRdb reprocessed the multiplex PCR reads with MiXCR, giving one entry per CDR3 protein. The repertoire includes roughly 220,000 distinct CDR3 sequences, about two thirds of them detected once, and 25% sits in the top ten. The CDR3 is 14 residues long. J lost 1 base, V lost 7 bases, and 6 bases had no gene match. CDR1 is DFQATT and CDR2 is SNEGSKA in the germline V gene (reference sequence).

The specimen sequenced was lung tumor tissue. J is TRBJ2-3 and V is TRBV20-1, with 9 bases that match TRBD2. The source is a man aged 60 to 69 with non-small cell lung cancer. CDR3: CSDAWTSGTDTQYF. The CDR3 nucleotides read TGCAGTGATGCCTGGACTAGCGGCACAGATACGCAGTATTTT.